This T cell receptor (beta chain) came from a study of shared clonotypes between healthy human individuals. The sample holds a few counts of this clone. The CDR3 runs to 15 residues. V lost 5 bases and J lost 7; bases outside the gene matches: 9. Per the germline V gene, CDR1 is SEHNR and CDR2 is FQNEAQ (reference sequence). The assay was immunoSEQ multiplex PCR, and TCRdb's table has in-frame clones only and misses some. The sample has some 320,000 clones, 87% seen once; the top ten hold 15% to 20%. This chain joins TRBV7-9 and TRBJ1-4, with 8 bases that match TRBD1. The material sequenced was memory CD8+ T cells sorted from blood. Subset defined: CD45RO+ cells pooled with CCR7-negative TemRA cells. The clonotype was recovered from a man between 18 and 29 years old in good health. Here the CDR3 DNA reads TGTGCCAGCAGCCCAGAGGCAGGGGGCTCTGAAAAACTGTTTTTT. As protein: CASSPEAGGSEKLFF.